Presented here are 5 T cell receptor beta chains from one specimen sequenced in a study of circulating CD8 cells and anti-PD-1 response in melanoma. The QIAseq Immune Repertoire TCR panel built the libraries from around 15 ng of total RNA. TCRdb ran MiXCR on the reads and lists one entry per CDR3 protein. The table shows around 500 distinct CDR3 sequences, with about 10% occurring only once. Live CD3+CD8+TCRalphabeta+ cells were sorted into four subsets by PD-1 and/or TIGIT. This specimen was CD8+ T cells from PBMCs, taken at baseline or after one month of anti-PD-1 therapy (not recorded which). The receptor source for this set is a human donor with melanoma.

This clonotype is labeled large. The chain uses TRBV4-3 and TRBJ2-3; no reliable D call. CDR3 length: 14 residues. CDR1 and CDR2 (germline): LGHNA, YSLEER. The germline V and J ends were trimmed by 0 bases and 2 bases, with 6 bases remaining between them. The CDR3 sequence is CASSQERLTDTQYF. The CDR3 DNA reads TGCGCCAGCAGCCAAGAGAGACTCACAGATACGCAGTATTTT.

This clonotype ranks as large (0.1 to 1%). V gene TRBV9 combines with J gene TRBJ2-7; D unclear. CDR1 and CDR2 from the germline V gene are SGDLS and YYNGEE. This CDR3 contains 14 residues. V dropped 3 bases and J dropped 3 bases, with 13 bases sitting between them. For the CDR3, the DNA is TGTGCCAGCAGCGGATTAGGGAATAGCTACGAGCAGTACTTC. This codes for CASSGLGNSYEQYF. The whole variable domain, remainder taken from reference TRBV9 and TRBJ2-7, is DSGVTQTPKHLITATGQRVTLRCSPRSGDLSVYWYQQSLDQGLQFLIQYYNGEERAKGNILERFSAQQFPDLHSELNLSSLELGDSALYFCASSGLGNSYEQYFGPGTRLTVT.

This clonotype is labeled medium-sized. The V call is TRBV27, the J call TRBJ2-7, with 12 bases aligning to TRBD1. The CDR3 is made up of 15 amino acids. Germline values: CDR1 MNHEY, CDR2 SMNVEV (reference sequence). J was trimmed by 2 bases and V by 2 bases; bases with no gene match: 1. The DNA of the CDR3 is TGTGCCAGCAGTTTAGGGACAGGGGGCCCCTACGAGCAGTACTTC. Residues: CASSLGTGGPYEQYF.

CDR3: CASSIDTGTTGYEQYF. Written as DNA, the CDR3 is TGTGCCAGTAGTATAGATACTGGGACGACGGGCTACGAGCAGTACTTC. The gene calls are TRBV19 and TRBJ2-7, with D possibly being TRBD1 or TRBD2 (5 bases each). The ends were cut back, 0 bases at V and 3 bases at J, with 15 bases in the middle. The V gene's germline CDR1 is LNHDA and CDR2 SQIVND (reference sequence). There are 16 residues in the CDR3.

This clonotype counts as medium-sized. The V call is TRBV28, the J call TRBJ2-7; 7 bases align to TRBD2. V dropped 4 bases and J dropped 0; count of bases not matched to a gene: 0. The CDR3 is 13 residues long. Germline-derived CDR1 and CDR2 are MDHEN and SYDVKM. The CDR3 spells CASSSGGSYEQYF. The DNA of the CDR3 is TGTGCCAGCAGTTCGGGGGGCTCCTACGAGCAGTACTTC.